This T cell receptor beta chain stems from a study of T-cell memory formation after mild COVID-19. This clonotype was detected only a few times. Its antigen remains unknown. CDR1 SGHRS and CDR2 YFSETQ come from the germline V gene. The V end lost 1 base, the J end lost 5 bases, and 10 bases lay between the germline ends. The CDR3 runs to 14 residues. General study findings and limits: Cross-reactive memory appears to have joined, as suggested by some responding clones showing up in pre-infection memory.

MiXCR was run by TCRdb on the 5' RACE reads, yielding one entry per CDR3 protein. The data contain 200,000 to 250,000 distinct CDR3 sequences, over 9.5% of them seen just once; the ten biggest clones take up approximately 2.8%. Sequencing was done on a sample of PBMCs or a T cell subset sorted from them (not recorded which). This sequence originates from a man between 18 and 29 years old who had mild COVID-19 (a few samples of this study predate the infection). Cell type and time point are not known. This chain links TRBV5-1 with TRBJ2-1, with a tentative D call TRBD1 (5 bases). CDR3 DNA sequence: TGCGCCAGCAGCTTGTGGGGCACTGACAATGAGCAGTTCTTC. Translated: CASSLWGTDNEQFF.